These 20 T cell receptor beta chains share one sample of origin, sequenced in a study of T cells in Graves' hyperthyroidism and ophthalmopathy. TCR beta CDR3 sequences were amplified from RNA transcripts. First-round RT-PCR of the TCR CDR3 relied on the HTBI primer set. Each CDR3 protein gets one entry after TCRdb re-called the multiplex PCR reads with MiXCR. The repertoire holds about 380,000 distinct CDR3 sequences, with around 15% as singletons. The material sequenced was blood. These receptors all come from a woman in her twenties or thirties with Graves' ophthalmopathy.

This clonotype was found many times. J is TRBJ2-7 and V is TRBV6-1; D not resolved. V dropped 1 base and J dropped 2 bases, with 12 bases sitting between them. Germline lookup yields CDR1 MNHNS and CDR2 SASEGT. CDR3 length: 15 amino acids. Here the CDR3 reads CASSEVQTLTYEQYF. For the CDR3, the DNA is TGTGCCAGCAGTGAAGTACAAACACTGACCTACGAGCAGTACTTC.

This clonotype was picked up many times. The chain employs TRBV7-2 and TRBJ1-1; 7 bases are shared with TRBD1. Germline V gene sequence: CDR1 SGHTA, CDR2 FQGNSA. This CDR3 is built from 13 residues. After removal of 1 base from V and 7 bases from J, the junction contained 3 bases not matched to a gene. CDR3 nucleotide sequence: TGTGCCAGCAGCTTAGACAGGGGACTTGAAGCTTTCTTT. This sequence encodes CASSLDRGLEAFF. The whole variable domain, filled in from reference TRBV7-2 and TRBJ1-1, reads GAGVSQSPSNKVTEKGKDVELRCDPISGHTALYWYRQSLGQGLEFLIYFQGNSAPDKSGLPSDRFSAERTGGSVSTLTIQRTQQEDSAVYLCASSLDRGLEAFFGQGTRLTVV.

This clonotype was found many times. This chain links TRBV27 with TRBJ1-1; D possibly corresponds to TRBD1 (6 bases). Germline V gene lookup returns CDR1 MNHEY and CDR2 SMNVEV (reference sequence). V lost 4 bases and J 3 bases, leaving 18 bases between the germline ends. The CDR3 spans 16 residues. DNA of the CDR3: TGTGCCAGCAGTTCCCTAATGGGACACTGGGACACTGAAGCTTTCTTT. This translates into CASSSLMGHWDTEAFF.

In its sample, this clonotype was seen many times. The CDR3 reads CASSLDGGRRTEAFF. In nucleotides, the CDR3 is TGTGCCAGCAGCTTAGATGGGGGGCGACGTACTGAAGCTTTCTTT. J is TRBJ1-1 and V is TRBV7-9; D might be TRBD1 (6 bases). Germline CDR1 SEHNR, CDR2 FQNEAQ (reference sequence). Between the trimmed V and J ends, which lost 1 base and 5 bases, there was a span of 14 bases. This CDR3 region has 15 residues. The whole variable domain, remainder taken from reference TRBV7-9 and TRBJ1-1, is DTGVSQNPRHKITKRGQNVTFRCDPISEHNRLYWYRQTLGQGPEFLTYFQNEAQLEKSRLLSDRFSAERPKGSFSTLEIQRTEQGDSAMYLCASSLDGGRRTEAFFGQGTRLTVV.

This clonotype was counted at least ten times. The V and J genes are TRBV11-3 and TRBJ1-2; 9 nucleotides match TRBD1. In germline, CDR1 is SGHNT, CDR2 YENEEA. The CDR3 is 16 residues long. The trim removed 5 bases at V and 3 bases at J, leaving 10 bases unmatched. The CDR3 DNA reads TGTGCCAGCAGCCCGTCTGCCGGGACAGGGCACTATGGCTACACCTTC. Translated: CASSPSAGTGHYGYTF. Full variable domain (missing parts from reference TRBV11-3 and TRBJ1-2): EAGVVQSPRYKIIEKKQPVAFWCNPISGHNTLYWYLQNLGQGPELLIRYENEEAVDDSQLPKDRFSAERLKGVDSTLKIQPAELGDSAVYLCASSPSAGTGHYGYTFGSGTRLTVV.

This clonotype has only a few counts. The J gene is TRBJ1-4, the V gene TRBV4-2, with a weak D call TRBD1 (5 bases). CDR1 is LGHNA and CDR2 is YNFKEQ in the germline V gene. The CDR3 totals 16 residues. The V and J ends lost 1 base and 2 bases respectively, with 11 bases between them. CDR3 loop: CASSQGEGSTNEKLFF. The CDR3 coding sequence is TGTGCCAGCAGCCAAGGTGAGGGGTCGACTAATGAAAAACTGTTTTTT.

This clonotype was seen many times. This chain uses TRBV2 with TRBJ2-7, with D possibly matching TRBD1 (6 bases). The CDR3 sequence is 13 residues long. Trimming took 2 bases from V and 3 from J, leaving 8 bases between them. CDR1 and CDR2 (germline): SNHLY, FYNNEI. The CDR3 region has the DNA TGTGCCAGCAGTGAAAACAGGGACTACGAGCAGTACTTC. Translating gives CASSENRDYEQYF.

The genes are TRBV5-6 and TRBJ1-2; TRBD1 matches 9 bases. The CDR3 runs to 13 residues. V dropped 8 bases and J dropped 2; count of bases not matched to a gene: 4. CDR1 is SGHDT, CDR2 YYEEEE, per germline. CDR3 sequence (DNA): TGTGCCAGTTGGGACAGGGAAAACTATGGCTACACCTTC. This encodes CASWDRENYGYTF.

This chain uses TRBV27 with TRBJ2-1; 10 positions match TRBD2. Germline V gene sequence: CDR1 MNHEY, CDR2 SMNVEV (reference sequence). This CDR3 spans 14 amino acids. The ends lost 2 bases at V and 11 bases at J; junction bases unmatched: 6. DNA for the CDR3: TGTGCCAGCAGTTTAACTAGCGGGGCCTTTAAGCAGTTCTTC. Its translation is CASSLTSGAFKQFF.

The sample holds a few counts of this clonotype. V and J are TRBV4-1 and TRBJ2-6; D uncertain. Germline CDR1 reads MGHRA; CDR2 reads YSYEKL. V dropped 1 base and J dropped 0 bases, with 10 bases sitting between them. The CDR3 spans 17 residues. The CDR3 DNA sequence: TGCGCCAGCAGCCAAGGGCAGGTCATCTCTGGGGCCAACGTCCTGACTTTC. This sequence encodes CASSQGQVISGANVLTF.

This clonotype has more than one count but fewer than ten. This chain links TRBV6-1 with TRBJ1-1; 7 bases agree with TRBD1. Germline loops: CDR1 MNHNS, CDR2 SASEGT. The V segment lost 5 bases and the J segment 4 bases; nucleotides outside the gene matches: 7. The CDR3 loop spans 14 amino acids. The CDR3 protein is CASSSMTGFTEAFF. DNA of the CDR3: TGTGCCAGCAGTTCCATGACAGGGTTCACTGAAGCTTTCTTT.

This clonotype came up many times. The CDR3 protein is CASSEPFGGTGFYEQYF. The CDR3 DNA sequence: TGTGCCAGCAGTGAACCTTTCGGCGGGACAGGGTTCTACGAGCAGTACTTC. The rearrangement uses TRBV2 and TRBJ2-7, with 9 bases aligning to TRBD1. V lost 2 bases to trimming and J lost 3 bases; unmatched junction nucleotides: 11. Germline CDR1 reads SNHLY; CDR2 reads FYNNEI. CDR3 length: 17 residues. The complete variable domain, with remaining parts taken from reference TRBV2 and TRBJ2-7, reads EPEVTQTPSHQVTQMGQEVILRCVPISNHLYFYWYRQILGQKVEFLVSFYNNEISEKSEIFDDQFSVERPDGSNFTLKIRSTKLEDSAMYFCASSEPFGGTGFYEQYFGPGTRLTVT.

The genes are TRBV6-2 or TRBV6-3 and TRBJ2-5; tentatively, D is TRBD1 or TRBD2 (6 bases each). V was cut by 7 bases and J by 5 bases, with 14 bases left in between. The CDR3 length is 13 residues. Germline loops: CDR1 MNHEY, CDR2 SVGEGT. This chain's CDR3 is CASKGGPEETQYF. In nucleotides, the CDR3 is TGTGCCAGCAAAGGGGGGCCTGAGGAGACCCAGTACTTC.

Ten or more counts support this clonotype. The chain links TRBV6-1 to TRBJ1-6; tentatively, D is TRBD1 (5 bases). The V and J ends lost 8 bases and 7 bases respectively, with 15 bases between them. Germline V lookup: CDR1 MNHNS, CDR2 SASEGT. The CDR3 extends over 14 amino acids. The CDR3 is CASPRDGENSPLHF. The CDR3 DNA is TGTGCCAGCCCCCGGGACGGAGAGAATTCACCCCTCCACTTT.

This clonotype was observed a few times. The chain combines TRBV7-9 with TRBJ2-3; perhaps TRBD2 as D (6 bases). CDR1 is SEHNR and CDR2 is FQNEAQ in the germline V gene (reference sequence). V was clipped by 5 bases and J by 5 bases, with 23 bases between them. The CDR3 runs 17 residues. The CDR3 is CASSGFSPGGYVDTQYF. CDR3 nucleotides: TGTGCCAGCAGCGGATTCTCTCCCGGGGGTTACGTAGATACGCAGTATTTT. Complete variable domain (other parts from reference TRBV7-9 and TRBJ2-3): DTGVSQNPRHKITKRGQNVTFRCDPISEHNRLYWYRQTLGQGPEFLTYFQNEAQLEKSRLLSDRFSAERPKGSFSTLEIQRTEQGDSAMYLCASSGFSPGGYVDTQYFGPGTRLTVL.

This clonotype was recorded at least ten times. J is TRBJ2-3 and V is TRBV4-1, with a possible D match to TRBD1 (5 bases). Per germline, CDR1 MGHRA and CDR2 YSYEKL. V lost 1 base to trimming and J lost 2 bases, with 13 bases between them. This CDR3 region has 16 residues. The CDR3 is CASSQVIDRYTDTQYF. The CDR3 DNA reads TGCGCCAGCAGCCAAGTCATAGACAGATACACAGATACGCAGTATTTT.

This clonotype was counted only a few times. V and J are TRBV4-1 and TRBJ2-7; TRBD1 is a possible D gene (6 bases). The CDR3 is 14 amino acids. CDR1 is MGHRA and CDR2 is YSYEKL in the germline V gene. Trimming shortened V by 1 base and J by 3 bases, and 10 bases separated the two germline ends. CDR3 nucleotides: TGCGCCAGCAGCCAAGGAGGGGGTGGCTACGAGCAGTACTTC. Residues: CASSQGGGGYEQYF.

This clonotype was counted at least ten times. This chain uses TRBV6-2 or TRBV6-3 with TRBJ2-5, with 10 positions matching TRBD1. The V gene end was trimmed by 6 bases and the J gene end by 4 bases; junction bases not matched to a gene: 8. The CDR3 has 15 amino acids. Germline CDR1 is MNHEY and CDR2 is SVGEGT. CDR3 nucleotide sequence: TGTGCCAGCAGAAAGACAGGGGGCGCGTCAGAGACCCAGTACTTC. Translated, it gives CASRKTGGASETQYF.

This clonotype occurred a few times. The V call is TRBV20-1, the J call TRBJ2-1; 15 bases line up with TRBD2. This CDR3 has 15 amino acids. The V and J ends lost 7 bases and 5 bases, in that order; junction bases with no gene match: 6. Germline lookup yields CDR1 DFQATT and CDR2 SNEGSKA (reference sequence). CDR3 nucleotide sequence: TGCAGTGTCTGGACTAGCGGGGGGGGGAACAATGAGCAGTTCTTC. Amino acid sequence: CSVWTSGGGNNEQFF.

This clonotype was seen a handful of times. The chain has TRBV12-3 or TRBV12-4 and TRBJ2-1; TRBD2 matches 8 bases. V dropped 5 bases and J dropped 14; count of bases not matched to a gene: 8. This CDR3 is built from 12 residues. The CDR3 sequence: CASSPGTSKEFF. The CDR3, as DNA: TGTGCCAGCAGTCCCGGGACTAGTAAGGAGTTCTTC.